The 8 T cell receptor beta chains in this list originate from one sample, sequenced in a study of blood T cell repertoires in COVID-19. Clones were read by immunoSEQ multiplex PCR, and TCRdb kept only the in-frame ones, dropping some. Of 170,000 or so clones detected, around nine tenths appear once; the ten largest clones hold less than 3%. The source material was peripheral blood. The receptors originated from a man aged 35 to 55 with active or convalescent COVID-19.

The chain links TRBV4-2 to TRBJ2-1, with 8 positions matching TRBD1. The CDR3 spans 16 residues. Germline V lookup: CDR1 LGHNA, CDR2 YNFKEQ. V lost 3 bases to trimming and J lost 0 bases; unmatched junction nucleotides: 4. CDR3 sequence reads: CASSHGQGISYNEQFF. The CDR3 nucleotides are TGTGCCAGCAGCCATGGACAGGGAATCTCCTACAATGAGCAGTTCTTC.

The chain has TRBV10-1 and TRBJ2-3, with TRBD1 matching over 7 bases. Germline assignment: CDR1 WNHNN and CDR2 SYGVQD (reference sequence). V lost 4 bases and J lost 1; bases outside the gene matches: 8. The CDR3 length is 16 residues. This chain's CDR3 is CASSGGRTGRTDTQYF. DNA of the CDR3: TGCGCCAGCAGTGGAGGGCGGACAGGCCGCACAGATACGCAGTATTTT.

This clone was detected once. V gene TRBV27 combines with J gene TRBJ1-5; 7 nucleotides align to TRBD1. After removal of 4 bases from V and 4 bases from J, the junction contained 10 bases not matched to a gene. The germline gives CDR1 MNHEY, CDR2 SMNVEV (reference sequence). The CDR3 totals 16 residues. Here the CDR3 reads CASSSSPGTVNQPQHF. CDR3 nucleotides: TGTGCCAGCAGTTCCTCCCCCGGGACAGTGAATCAGCCCCAGCATTTT.

J is TRBJ1-3 and V is TRBV4-3; unclear D gene. This CDR3 region has 17 residues. The V end was cut by 0 bases, the J end by 0 bases, with 12 bases between. CDR1 and CDR2 from the germline V gene are LGHNA and YSLEER. CDR3 protein: CASSQEGSLLSGNTIYF. In DNA form, the CDR3 reads TGCGCCAGCAGCCAAGAGGGGAGTTTACTCTCTGGAAACACCATATATTTT.

J is TRBJ1-2 and V is TRBV11-1, with TRBD1 identical over 7 bases. V lost 5 bases, J lost 4 bases, and 7 bases stayed unmatched. The CDR3 has 14 residues. From germline, CDR1 is SGHAT and CDR2 FQDESV (reference sequence). Here the CDR3 reads CASSPTGTAYGYTF. The CDR3 bases are TGTGCCAGCAGCCCTACCGGGACAGCCTATGGCTACACCTTC.

This chain uses TRBV7-3 with TRBJ1-5, with 9 bases matching TRBD1. Germline V gene lookup returns CDR1 SGHTA and CDR2 FQGTGA. V shed 4 bases and J 3 bases; nucleotides not matched to a gene: 7. This CDR3 has 16 amino acids. CDR3 nucleotides: TGTGCCAGCAGCTCTCAGACAGGGGGGGTCAATCAGCCCCAGCATTTT. Translated: CASSSQTGGVNQPQHF. Combining the CDR3 with reference TRBV7-3 and TRBJ1-5 gives the whole variable domain GAGVSQTPSNKVTEKGKYVELRCDPISGHTALYWYRQSLGQGPEFLIYFQGTGAADDSGLPNDRFFAVRPEGSVSTLKIQRTERGDSAVYLCASSSQTGGVNQPQHFGDGTRLSIL.

The V and J genes are TRBV5-1 and TRBJ1-5, with D unresolved. Germline V gene data show CDR1 as SGHRS and CDR2 as YFSETQ. This CDR3 has 15 amino acids. Trimming removed 4 bases from V and 6 bases from J, with 17 bases in between. The CDR3 region has the DNA TGCGCCAGCAGCCGGGGAGGTGAGGTGGGTCAGCCCCAGCATTTT. Translation gives CASSRGGEVGQPQHF. Drawing the rest from reference TRBV5-1 and TRBJ1-5, the complete variable domain is KAGVTQTPRYLIKTRGQQVTLSCSPISGHRSVSWYQQTPGQGLQFLFEYFSETQRNKGNFPGRFSGRQFSNSRSEMNVSTLELGDSALYLCASSRGGEVGQPQHFGDGTRLSIL.

The chain joins TRBV29-1 to TRBJ1-4; 10 bases align to TRBD1. CDR3 length equals 12 residues. The ends lost 6 bases at V and 9 bases at J; junction bases unmatched: 4. Germline assignment: CDR1 SQVTM and CDR2 ANQGSEA. CDR3 in amino acids: CSVGDRGKKLFF. In nucleotides, the CDR3 is TGCAGCGTAGGGGACAGGGGTAAAAAACTGTTTTTT.